These 30 T cell receptor beta chains were all obtained from the same sample, sequenced in a study of blood T cell repertoires in COVID-19. Some clones are missing from TCRdb's copy, which holds only in-frame ones; the method was immunoSEQ multiplex PCR. Found here are about 300,000 clones, roughly 86% of them singletons; the top ten hold less than 3.5%. Input material: PBMCs or T cells enriched from blood (not recorded which). The receptor set was obtained from a woman in her 50s who had been exposed to COVID-19.

The chain joins TRBV27 to TRBJ1-5; D is unresolved. This CDR3 is built from 14 residues. Trimming removed 5 bases at V and 2 bases at J, with 10 bases between. CDR1 MNHEY and CDR2 SMNVEV come from the germline V gene (reference sequence). This CDR3 is CASSPETGNQPQHF. CDR3 nucleotide sequence: TGTGCCAGCAGTCCGGAGACCGGCAATCAGCCCCAGCATTTT.

The V call is TRBV6-5, the J call TRBJ1-3; 7 bases align to TRBD1. The CDR3 is made up of 15 amino acids. Germline loops: CDR1 MNHEY, CDR2 SVGAGI. Germline trimming cut 0 bases from V and 1 base from J; bases unmatched to any gene: 0. The CDR3 here is CASSYSTGSGNTIYF. CDR3 sequence (DNA): TGTGCCAGCAGTTACTCGACAGGGTCTGGAAACACCATATATTTT.

The chain joins TRBV5-1 to TRBJ2-1; TRBD2 matches 9 bases. The CDR3 length is 13 residues. The V gene end was trimmed by 4 bases and the J gene end by 9 bases; junction bases not matched to a gene: 5. Per the germline V gene, CDR1 is SGHRS and CDR2 is YFSETQ. The CDR3 DNA is TGCGCCAGCAGCCCTAGCGGGGAATTTGAGCAGTTCTTC. Translating it yields CASSPSGEFEQFF.

V gene TRBV15 combines with J gene TRBJ2-7; 10 positions agree with TRBD2. The V and J ends lost 0 bases and 1 base, in that order; junction bases with no gene match: 9. The V gene's germline CDR1 is LNHNV and CDR2 YYDKDF (reference sequence). This CDR3 is 18 amino acids long. For the CDR3, the DNA is TGTGCCACCAGCAGAGATAGGGTCGTAGCGGGGGGATCCTACGAGCAGTACTTC. Translating it yields CATSRDRVVAGGSYEQYF.

The chain couples TRBV5-1 to TRBJ1-5, with 9 bases that match TRBD1. CDR1 and CDR2 from the germline V gene are SGHRS and YFSETQ. The V segment lost 0 bases and the J segment 0 bases; nucleotides outside the gene matches: 4. CDR3 length: 17 amino acids. CDR3 protein: CASSLGVDRGSNQPQHF. DNA of the CDR3: TGCGCCAGCAGCTTGGGGGTGGACAGGGGTAGCAATCAGCCCCAGCATTTT. Drawing the rest from reference TRBV5-1 and TRBJ1-5, the complete variable domain is KAGVTQTPRYLIKTRGQQVTLSCSPISGHRSVSWYQQTPGQGLQFLFEYFSETQRNKGNFPGRFSGRQFSNSRSEMNVSTLELGDSALYLCASSLGVDRGSNQPQHFGDGTRLSIL.

CDR3: CASSYSLGAGSYNEQFF. The CDR3 region has the DNA TGTGCCAGCAGCTACAGCTTAGGGGCGGGATCCTACAATGAGCAGTTCTTC. V and J are TRBV5-8 and TRBJ2-1, with D perhaps TRBD2 (6 bases). The CDR3 runs 17 residues. Per the germline V gene, CDR1 is SGHTS and CDR2 is YDEGEE. V dropped 3 bases and J dropped 1 base, with 17 bases sitting between them.

CDR3 coding DNA: TGTGCCAGCAGTGAATTCTACGGTCCCGCTACCCTAGATCAGCCCCAGCATTTT. Amino acids: CASSEFYGPATLDQPQHF. The chain employs TRBV6-1 and TRBJ1-5; the D is unclear. Germline V gene data show CDR1 as MNHNS and CDR2 as SASEGT. CDR3 length: 18 amino acids. V gave up 2 bases and J gave up 5 bases, with 22 bases separating them.

The chain carries TRBV21-1 and TRBJ2-3; TRBD1 is the table's D call, not checked against the DNA. TRBV21-1 is a recognized pseudogene. CDR3 length equals 12 residues. The CDR3 nucleotides are TGTGCCAGCAGGGCCTGCACAGATACGCAGTATTTT. Its translation: CASRACTDTQYF.

This chain links TRBV30 with TRBJ2-7; D might be TRBD2 (5 bases). Germline V gene data show CDR1 as GTSNPN and CDR2 as SVGIG (reference sequence). This CDR3 is built from 13 residues. The ends were cut back, 0 bases at V and 4 bases at J, with 10 bases in the middle. For the CDR3, the DNA is TGTGCCTGGAGTGTACGCGGGCCTTACGAGCAGTACTTC. Translating gives CAWSVRGPYEQYF.

This chain connects TRBV3-1 (or the pseudogene TRBV3-2) to TRBJ2-5; 11 positions agree with TRBD2. V lost 8 bases to trimming and J lost 3 bases; unmatched junction nucleotides: 5. The CDR3 is 14 residues long. Germline CDR1 reads LGHDT; CDR2 reads YNNKEL (reference sequence). As DNA, the CDR3 is TGTGCCAGCCTCCTAGCGGGGGGCAAAGAGACCCAGTACTTC. This sequence encodes CASLLAGGKETQYF.

V and J are TRBV10-3 and TRBJ1-2; the match to TRBD1 covers 8 bases. Unmatched junction bases numbered 8, after V lost 6 bases and J lost 8 bases. The CDR3 has 13 amino acids. Germline CDR1 ENHRY, CDR2 SYGVKD. CDR3 in DNA: TGTGCCATCAGACTAGACAGGGGAGGGGGCTACACCTTC. Translation: CAIRLDRGGGYTF.

J is TRBJ1-1 and V is TRBV3-1 (or the pseudogene TRBV3-2), with TRBD1 matching 8 bases. From germline, CDR1 is LGHDT and CDR2 YNNKEL (reference sequence). V lost 5 bases and J lost 4; bases outside the gene matches: 3. The length of the CDR3 is 13 residues. The CDR3 nucleotides are TGTGCCAGCAGCACTGGGACAGGCACTGAAGCTTTCTTT. The encoded protein is CASSTGTGTEAFF.

About this clone itself: One end of the junction fails to match germline, which may point to a read error. J is TRBJ2-1 and V is TRBV11-2; 7 bases align to TRBD1. Germline CDR1 reads SGHAT; CDR2 reads FQNNGV. This CDR3 has 14 amino acids. CDR3 sequence: CASSFGTAYDEQFF. The CDR3 region has the DNA TGTGCCAGCAGCTTTGGGACAGCCTACGATGAGCAGTTCTTC.

This clone occurred a few times. The CDR3 protein is CATSGRSPQGVHYGYTF. CDR3 sequence (DNA): TGTGCCACCAGTGGTCGCTCCCCCCAAGGGGTCCACTATGGCTACACCTTC. This sequence joins TRBV24-1 and TRBJ1-2; tentatively, D is TRBD1 (5 bases). V was pared by 5 bases and J by 3 bases, with 21 bases between. Germline CDR1 reads KGHDR; CDR2 reads SFDVKD. CDR3 length equals 17 residues.

The chain couples TRBV5-6 to TRBJ2-7; no reliable D call. Trimming shortened V by 1 base and J by 0 bases, and 8 bases separated the two germline ends. This CDR3 is 14 amino acids long. CDR1 and CDR2 (germline): SGHDT, YYEEEE. CDR3 residues: CASSLSVFSYEQYF. For the CDR3, the DNA is TGTGCCAGCAGCTTGTCGGTATTCTCCTACGAGCAGTACTTC.

In its sample, this clone was seen once. The chain is built from TRBV7-9 and TRBJ2-3; TRBD2 is a possible D gene (6 bases). The CDR3 sequence is 16 residues long. Per the germline V gene, CDR1 is SEHNR and CDR2 is FQNEAQ (reference sequence). The germline V and J ends were trimmed by 1 base and 0 bases, with 11 bases remaining between them. CDR3: CASSLDRTKSTDTQYF. CDR3 sequence (DNA): TGTGCCAGCAGCTTAGACAGGACTAAGAGCACAGATACGCAGTATTTT.

This chain uses TRBV19 with TRBJ2-6, with TRBD1 as a possible D gene (6 bases). CDR3 length: 18 amino acids. The germline V gene has CDR1 LNHDA and CDR2 SQIVND (reference sequence). Deletions cut 6 bases from V and 3 bases from J, with 21 bases between. The CDR3 DNA reads TGTGCCAGTAGCAAAAAGACAGGACAGCCCCTTGGGGCCAACGTCCTGACTTTC. This gives the protein CASSKKTGQPLGANVLTF.

The J gene is TRBJ2-3, the V gene TRBV11-2; D is unclear. V shed 0 bases and J shed 4 bases, with 8 bases lying between them. The CDR3 is 14 residues long. Germline CDR1 and CDR2: SGHAT and FQNNGV. The CDR3 loop reads CASSLDAEPDTQYF. CDR3 DNA: TGTGCCAGCAGCTTAGACGCGGAACCAGATACGCAGTATTTT.

The chain has TRBV6-1 and TRBJ2-5, with D uncertain. Germline loops: CDR1 MNHNS, CDR2 SASEGT. Trimming took off 2 bases at V and 5 bases at J, with 12 bases between the two ends. The CDR3 loop spans 14 amino acids. The CDR3 DNA follows: TGTGCCAGCAGTGAAAGTTTACCTCGGGAGACCCAGTACTTC. Translating gives CASSESLPRETQYF.

This clone was detected once. The chain links TRBV6-1 to TRBJ2-7, with 7 bases lining up with TRBD2. The germline V gene has CDR1 MNHNS and CDR2 SASEGT. The J segment lost 1 base and the V segment lost 3 bases, leaving 0 bases of the junction unmatched. The CDR3 covers 13 residues. Here the CDR3 reads CASSEGGSYEQYF. The CDR3 DNA is TGTGCCAGCAGTGAGGGAGGGTCCTACGAGCAGTACTTC.

The chain couples TRBV24-1 to TRBJ2-1, with D perhaps matching TRBD2 (6 bases). Germline V lookup: CDR1 KGHDR, CDR2 SFDVKD. The CDR3 covers 14 residues. V lost 9 bases to trimming and J lost 5 bases, with 16 bases between them. DNA of the CDR3: TGTGCCACCTCCCAACGGGGGTACGACAATGAGCAGTTCTTC. It yields the protein CATSQRGYDNEQFF.

The chain couples TRBV11-3 to TRBJ1-3; 7 nucleotides align to TRBD1. This CDR3 has 14 residues. V gave up 5 bases and J gave up 2 bases; unmatched junction bases: 3. From germline, CDR1 is SGHNT and CDR2 YENEEA. Here the CDR3 DNA reads TGTGCCAGCAGCAAGGGGGCCGCTGGAAACACCATATATTTT. It specifies CASSKGAAGNTIYF.

This clone was picked up a small number of times. The chain is built from TRBV7-2 and TRBJ2-1, with a weak D call TRBD1 (6 bases). From germline, CDR1 is SGHTA and CDR2 FQGNSA. The CDR3 sequence is 15 residues long. The V and J ends lost 4 bases and 7 bases respectively, with 17 bases between them. The CDR3 coding sequence is TGTGCCAGCAGCTCTTCCACACTACAGGGTAATGAGCAGTTCTTC. It is translated as CASSSSTLQGNEQFF.

The chain combines TRBV5-1 with TRBJ2-5; 13 bases agree with TRBD2. Unmatched junction bases numbered 7, after V lost 4 bases and J lost 4 bases. Looked up from germline, CDR1 is SGHRS and CDR2 is YFSETQ. The CDR3 runs to 16 residues. This CDR3 is CASSTGLAGVGETQYF. CDR3 DNA: TGCGCCAGCAGCACCGGACTAGCGGGGGTCGGAGAGACCCAGTACTTC.

This clone was seen just once. The chain couples TRBV9 to TRBJ2-3; D unresolved. There are 13 residues in the CDR3. The V gene's germline CDR1 is SGDLS and CDR2 YYNGEE. V gave up 0 bases and J gave up 4 bases, with 6 bases separating them. CDR3 bases: TGTGCCAGCAGCGTAGGACAATCAGATACGCAGTATTTT. Residues: CASSVGQSDTQYF.

The chain combines TRBV18 with TRBJ2-7; possibly TRBD1 for D (6 bases). Germline loops: CDR1 KGHSH, CDR2 LQKENI. V shed 1 base and J shed 2 bases, with 12 bases lying between them. The CDR3 extends over 15 amino acids. Written as DNA, the CDR3 is TGTGCCAGCTCACCACAGGGGGTTCCCACCTACGAGCAGTACTTC. As protein: CASSPQGVPTYEQYF.

The J gene is TRBJ1-2, the V gene TRBV10-3, with a weak D call TRBD1 (6 bases). Trimming pared 7 bases from V and 1 base from J, leaving 13 bases between. This CDR3 comprises 14 residues. Per the germline V gene, CDR1 is ENHRY and CDR2 is SYGVKD. CDR3 protein: CAITANRDNYGYTF. CDR3 sequence (DNA): TGTGCCATCACAGCAAACAGGGATAACTATGGCTACACCTTC.

This chain connects TRBV5-1 to TRBJ2-3; TRBD2 is a possible D gene (7 bases). Trimming removed 4 bases at V and 2 bases at J, with 11 bases between. This CDR3 is built from 14 residues. Per germline, CDR1 SGHRS and CDR2 YFSETQ. The CDR3 loop is CASSPGGLTDTQYF. The DNA of the CDR3 is TGCGCCAGCAGCCCGGGGGGCCTCACAGATACGCAGTATTTT.

The chain joins TRBV3-1 (or the pseudogene TRBV3-2) to TRBJ1-1; D not certain. The germline V gene encodes CDR1 LGHDT and CDR2 YNNKEL (reference sequence). This CDR3 region has 19 residues. V was pared by 0 bases and J by 1 base, with 21 bases between. This chain's CDR3 is CASSQDLGRRNFRNTEAFF. The CDR3 coding sequence is TGTGCCAGCAGCCAAGATCTAGGGAGGCGGAATTTTCGGAACACTGAAGCTTTCTTT.

The chain has TRBV3-1 (or the pseudogene TRBV3-2) and TRBJ1-2; D call uncertain. Germline CDR1 LGHDT, CDR2 YNNKEL (reference sequence). V was shortened by 2 bases and J by 1 base, with 8 bases between the two germline ends. This CDR3 has 14 amino acids. CDR3 DNA: TGTGCCAGCAGCCAACCGGGAAGTAACTATGGCTACACCTTC. It is translated as CASSQPGSNYGYTF.